This entry lists 11 T cell receptor beta chains sequenced from one sample in a study of identical twins. TCRdb fed the 5' RACE reads into MiXCR, producing one record per CDR3 protein. This sample has 420,000 or so distinct CDR3 sequences, with 18% found just once. The sequenced sample was naive T cells sorted from blood. These receptors were obtained from a man aged 45-65 years in good health.

The V call is TRBV15, the J call TRBJ2-3; perhaps TRBD2 as D (6 bases). The CDR3 length is 16 residues. The V gene's germline CDR1 is LNHNV and CDR2 YYDKDF (reference sequence). Trimming pared 3 bases from V and 5 bases from J, leaving 18 bases between. CDR3 protein: CATSSLWGQGGDTQYF. In nucleotides, the CDR3 is TGTGCCACCAGCAGTTTATGGGGTCAGGGAGGAGATACGCAGTATTTT.

This clonotype was picked up many times. The rearrangement uses TRBV20-1 and TRBJ1-1; unclear D gene. The CDR3 length is 13 residues. In germline, CDR1 is DFQATT, CDR2 SNEGSKA (reference sequence). V was trimmed by 5 bases and J by 0 bases, leaving 10 bases between them. The chain's CDR3 is CSAANTLNTEAFF. The DNA of the CDR3 is TGCAGTGCTGCCAATACCTTGAACACTGAAGCTTTCTTT.

This clonotype came up many times. This chain joins TRBV20-1 and TRBJ1-5; TRBD1 might be the D (6 bases). V was trimmed by 1 base and J by 4 bases, leaving 17 bases between them. This CDR3 is built from 16 residues. Germline CDR1 DFQATT, CDR2 SNEGSKA (reference sequence). In nucleotides, the CDR3 is TGCAGTGCTAGAGGCCCTACAGGGCACTCAAATCAGCCCCAGCATTTT. This gives the protein CSARGPTGHSNQPQHF.

The CDR3 DNA follows: TGCAGTGCTAGGTCTACTAGCGGGATAAATGAGCAGTTCTTC. Protein product: CSARSTSGINEQFF. This chain joins TRBV20-1 and TRBJ2-1; the match to TRBD2 covers 10 bases. Germline V CDR1 and CDR2: DFQATT, SNEGSKA (reference sequence). V lost 3 bases and J lost 7; bases outside the gene matches: 6. The CDR3 loop spans 14 amino acids.

Ten or more counts support this clonotype. The chain carries TRBV5-1 and TRBJ1-1, with 8 bases aligning to TRBD1. The junction had 14 bases not matched to a gene; V was cut back by 9 bases and J by 7 bases. Germline CDR1 is SGHRS and CDR2 is YFSETQ. The CDR3 covers 14 residues. DNA of the CDR3: TGCGCCACTACCGATACAGGGGGGTCCGGTGAAGCTTTCTTT. This gives the protein CATTDTGGSGEAFF.

The chain couples TRBV4-2 to TRBJ2-2; TRBD1 might be the D (6 bases). Trimming removed 0 bases at V and 5 bases at J, with 13 bases between. This CDR3 has 16 amino acids. Per germline, CDR1 LGHNA and CDR2 YNFKEQ. CDR3 sequence reads: CASSQDMGAWTGELFF. The DNA for the CDR3 is TGTGCCAGCAGCCAAGATATGGGGGCCTGGACCGGGGAGCTGTTTTTT.

This clonotype came up a few times. The chain employs TRBV20-1 and TRBJ2-7, with D possibly matching TRBD1 (6 bases). Germline V gene sequence: CDR1 DFQATT, CDR2 SNEGSKA (reference sequence). The CDR3 has 12 residues. Between the trimmed V and J ends, which lost 3 bases and 3 bases, there was a span of 9 bases. This CDR3 reads CSASQGLYEQYF. The CDR3 region has the DNA TGCAGTGCTAGCCAGGGGCTCTACGAGCAGTACTTC.

This clonotype was found a few times. CDR3 sequence (DNA): TGCAGCGTTGTGGGGACCGTTACAGATACGCAGTATTTT. Translated: CSVVGTVTDTQYF. The rearrangement joins TRBV29-1 to TRBJ2-3; D possibly uses TRBD1 or TRBD2 (5 bases each). Germline CDR1 and CDR2: SQVTM and ANQGSEA. V was shortened by 4 bases and J by 3 bases, with 11 bases between the two germline ends. The CDR3 totals 13 residues.

The chain is built from TRBV5-1 and TRBJ2-1; D is unresolved. Between the trimmed V and J ends, which lost 1 base and 4 bases, there was a span of 12 bases. The CDR3 runs 15 residues. Germline V gene sequence: CDR1 SGHRS, CDR2 YFSETQ. This chain's CDR3 is CASSLLFPGYNEQFF. As DNA, the CDR3 is TGCGCCAGCAGCTTGTTGTTTCCCGGTTACAATGAGCAGTTCTTC.

This chain's CDR3 is CSVEDTGISGQVVNTEAFF. CDR3 sequence (DNA): TGCAGCGTTGAAGATACAGGGATTTCCGGACAGGTTGTGAACACTGAAGCTTTCTTT. The J gene is TRBJ1-1, the V gene TRBV29-1; 7 bases are a match to TRBD1. The germline gives CDR1 SQVTM, CDR2 ANQGSEA. The CDR3 runs to 19 residues. Trimming removed 0 bases from V and 0 bases from J; junction bases left unmatched: 16.

This rearrangement joins TRBV6-1 to TRBJ2-1; 7 positions agree with TRBD2. This CDR3 contains 16 residues. CDR1 is MNHNS and CDR2 is SASEGT in the germline V gene. J lost 7 bases, V lost 4 bases, and 13 bases had no gene match. The CDR3 region has the DNA TGTGCCAGCAGTGCTCTCGGCGGGGGAAGTAGAAATGAGCAGTTCTTC. Its protein is CASSALGGGSRNEQFF.